This record looks at one TCR beta chain sequence and its context. Its specificity is not known. The entry originates in a study of shared clonotypes between healthy human individuals. Study outcomes and limitations: Across a handful of donors, naive CD4 shared 5% to 6%, naive CD8 more than 3%, memory CD4 more than 2%, memory CD8 0.4% to 0.5%.

Repertoires were generated with immunoSEQ multiplex PCR, while TCRdb's copy carries only in-frame clones and drops some. The sample lists some 500,000 clones, roughly 95% occurring once. CDR1 and CDR2 from the germline V gene are SNHLY and FYNNEI. There are 13 residues in the CDR3. V lost 7 bases to trimming and J lost 5 bases, with 12 bases between them. Every one of the donors was a Caucasian adult that lived in Nashville, Tennessee. Splitting of CD4+ cells produced CD45RA+ naive and CD45RA-negative memory subsets. The genes are TRBV2 and TRBJ2-1, with D perhaps TRBD2 (5 bases). This receptor was obtained from a woman under 40 in good health. Sequencing was carried out using naive CD4+ T cells sorted from blood. The subset was: CD45RA+ positively selected. Written as DNA, the CDR3 is TGTGCCAGCACCACTAGGAGACACAATGAGCAGTTCTTC. This encodes CASTTRRHNEQFF.